These 26 T cell receptor beta chains were all obtained from the same sample, sequenced in a study of blood T cell repertoires in COVID-19. Data came from immunoSEQ multiplex PCR; TCRdb stores just in-frame clones and leaves some out. The sample records about 200,000 clones, 80% to 90% being singletons. Sequencing was carried out using peripheral blood. The receptor set was obtained from a human donor in a cohort sampled during active COVID-19.

This chain connects TRBV7-6 to TRBJ2-1, with TRBD2 matching 7 bases. V gave up 4 bases and J gave up 4 bases; unmatched junction bases: 7. The germline CDR1 and CDR2 sequences are SGHVS and FNYEAQ. This CDR3 is 15 amino acids long. The CDR3 DNA follows: TGTGCCAGCAGCTCCTTAAGCGGGACGTACAATGAGCAGTTCTTC. Translating gives CASSSLSGTYNEQFF.

The rearrangement uses TRBV3-1 (or the pseudogene TRBV3-2) and TRBJ1-5, with a possible D match to TRBD1 (6 bases). CDR1 is LGHDT, CDR2 YNNKEL, per germline (reference sequence). The CDR3 loop spans 15 amino acids. Trimming pared 1 base from V and 6 bases from J, leaving 13 bases between. The CDR3 region is CASSQAGRGRQPQHF. For the CDR3, the DNA is TGTGCCAGCAGCCAAGCCGGCAGGGGCCGTCAGCCCCAGCATTTT.

V and J are TRBV6-6 and TRBJ2-3; TRBD2 matches at 16 bases. The V and J ends lost 5 bases and 0 bases, in that order; junction bases with no gene match: 11. The CDR3 consists of 20 residues. In germline, CDR1 is MNHNY, CDR2 SVGAGI (reference sequence). The CDR3 sequence is CASSPPPGLAGGGSTDTQYF. CDR3 in DNA: TGTGCCAGCAGTCCTCCCCCGGGACTAGCGGGAGGGGGGAGCACAGATACGCAGTATTTT.

This rearrangement joins TRBV10-2 to TRBJ2-7; 11 positions agree with TRBD1. This CDR3 is built from 14 residues. J was trimmed by 4 bases and V by 6 bases; bases with no gene match: 5. Germline lookup yields CDR1 WSHSY and CDR2 SAAADI. CDR3 DNA: TGCGCCAGCAGCCTAGGACAGGGGGCTTACGAGCAGTACTTC. Its translation is CASSLGQGAYEQYF.

This chain connects TRBV4-2 to TRBJ1-4; the D is unclear. CDR1 is LGHNA, CDR2 YNFKEQ, per germline. Between the trimmed V and J ends, which lost 0 bases and 6 bases, there was a span of 5 bases. The CDR3 covers 13 residues. The CDR3 loop is CASSQEYDEKLFF. In nucleotides, the CDR3 is TGTGCCAGCAGCCAAGAGTATGATGAAAAACTGTTTTTT.

This chain connects TRBV29-1 to TRBJ2-5; 7 bases match TRBD1. The CDR3 contains 15 residues. J gave up 4 bases and V 6 bases, and 14 bases lay outside the gene matches. Germline CDR1 is SQVTM and CDR2 is ANQGSEA. CDR3 DNA sequence: TGCAGCGTCACCCCTCCCGGACAGGTGGGAGAGACCCAGTACTTC. This translates into CSVTPPGQVGETQYF.

This chain joins TRBV29-1 and TRBJ1-2, with 10 nucleotides matching TRBD1. Unmatched junction bases numbered 8, after V lost 0 bases and J lost 4 bases. The CDR3 spans 16 residues. CDR1 and CDR2 from the germline V gene are SQVTM and ANQGSEA. The chain's CDR3 is CSVEDRGDRGIYGYTF. CDR3 in DNA: TGCAGCGTTGAAGATAGGGGGGACAGGGGTATCTATGGCTACACCTTC.

The rearrangement uses TRBV19 and TRBJ1-2; TRBD1 matches at 10 bases. Germline V gene data show CDR1 as LNHDA and CDR2 as SQIVND (reference sequence). V lost 6 bases, J lost 8 bases, and 6 bases stayed unmatched. The CDR3 is made up of 13 amino acids. CDR3 residues: CASSATGGFGYTF. As DNA, the CDR3 is TGTGCCAGTAGCGCGACAGGGGGCTTCGGCTACACCTTC.

The J gene is TRBJ2-7, the V gene TRBV7-9, with TRBD2 as a possible D gene (5 bases). Germline CDR1 SEHNR, CDR2 FQNEAQ (reference sequence). V lost 2 bases and J 3 bases, leaving 8 bases between the germline ends. The CDR3 consists of 13 residues. The CDR3 spells CASSLSGNYEQYF. CDR3 DNA: TGTGCCAGCAGCTTAAGCGGCAACTACGAGCAGTACTTC. The variable domain in full, with the rest retrieved from reference TRBV7-9 and TRBJ2-7, is DTGVSQNPRHKITKRGQNVTFRCDPISEHNRLYWYRQTLGQGPEFLTYFQNEAQLEKSRLLSDRFSAERPKGSFSTLEIQRTEQGDSAMYLCASSLSGNYEQYFGPGTRLTVT.

The chain has TRBV5-1 and TRBJ1-5; D perhaps matches TRBD1 (5 bases). V lost 0 bases, J lost 3 bases, and 10 bases lay in between. Germline V gene lookup returns CDR1 SGHRS and CDR2 YFSETQ. The CDR3 spans 15 residues. The chain's CDR3 is CASSLVSGLNQPQHF. DNA for the CDR3: TGCGCCAGCAGCTTGGTGTCAGGGCTCAATCAGCCCCAGCATTTT.

The chain has TRBV28 and TRBJ2-5; 8 nucleotides agree with TRBD1. The CDR3 loop spans 15 amino acids. Germline V gives CDR1 MDHEN, CDR2 SYDVKM. V trimming: 3 bases; J trimming: 7 bases; junction bases outside the gene matches: 10. The CDR3 region has the DNA TGTGCCAGCAGTTTGCTCCCACAGGGGGAGTGGACCCAGTACTTC. The encoded protein is CASSLLPQGEWTQYF.

The CDR3 is CASSFTSGSSYNEQFF. In DNA, the CDR3 is TGCGCCAGCAGCTTTACTAGCGGGAGCTCCTACAATGAGCAGTTCTTC. The chain recombines TRBV5-1 with TRBJ2-1; 11 bases fit TRBD2. The CDR3 length is 16 residues. The J segment lost 0 bases and the V segment lost 2 bases, leaving 1 base of the junction unmatched. The V gene's germline CDR1 is SGHRS and CDR2 YFSETQ.

The chain carries TRBV10-3 and TRBJ2-1, with TRBD1 identical over 9 bases. The V segment lost 6 bases and the J segment 7 bases; nucleotides outside the gene matches: 10. Germline CDR1 and CDR2: ENHRY and SYGVKD. The CDR3 is 15 residues long. The CDR3 reads CAISAPGQGQNEQFF. The CDR3 nucleotides read TGTGCCATCAGCGCTCCGGGACAGGGTCAGAATGAGCAGTTCTTC.

Comment on this clone: Other DNA variants within this sample encode the same CDR3. The chain joins TRBV7-2 to TRBJ1-4, with D tentatively TRBD1 (6 bases). The germline V gene encodes CDR1 SGHTA and CDR2 FQGNSA. This CDR3 is 16 amino acids long. V lost 3 bases and J 0 bases, leaving 11 bases between the germline ends. The CDR3 sequence: CASSLGRQATNEKLFF. The CDR3 nucleotides read TGTGCCAGCAGCTTGGGCAGACAGGCAACTAATGAAAAACTGTTTTTT. Combining the CDR3 with reference TRBV7-2 and TRBJ1-4 gives the whole variable domain GAGVSQSPSNKVTEKGKDVELRCDPISGHTALYWYRQSLGQGLEFLIYFQGNSAPDKSGLPSDRFSAERTGGSVSTLTIQRTQQEDSAVYLCASSLGRQATNEKLFFGSGTQLSVL.

The CDR3 reads CASSLEGRAFTDTQYF. The CDR3, as DNA: TGTGCCAGCAGCTTGGAGGGCAGGGCTTTCACAGATACGCAGTATTTT. The rearrangement joins TRBV5-5 to TRBJ2-3, with a possible D match to TRBD1 (5 bases). The CDR3 has 16 residues. V lost 0 bases, J lost 2 bases, and 13 bases lay in between. The germline gives CDR1 SGHKS, CDR2 YYEKEE (reference sequence).

The genes are TRBV5-1 and TRBJ2-7; the D is unclear. V was clipped by 2 bases and J by 3 bases, with 15 bases between them. The CDR3 has 15 amino acids. The germline gives CDR1 SGHRS, CDR2 YFSETQ. The CDR3 nucleotides are TGCGCCAGCAGCTTTAGTGAGGCGTCCGTCTACGAGCAGTACTTC. It translates to CASSFSEASVYEQYF.

The chain carries TRBV5-4 and TRBJ1-1; 9 nucleotides match TRBD1. The germline V gene encodes CDR1 SGHNT and CDR2 YYREEE (reference sequence). With 4 bases clipped from V and 1 base from J, the junction kept 5 bases outside the gene matches. The CDR3 loop spans 15 amino acids. This chain's CDR3 is CASSPRTGENTEAFF. DNA of the CDR3: TGTGCCAGCAGCCCCCGGACAGGGGAGAACACTGAAGCTTTCTTT.

This chain connects TRBV28 to TRBJ2-1; 8 bases are shared with TRBD1. Germline CDR1 and CDR2: MDHEN and SYDVKM. Trimming took 6 bases from V and 4 from J; bases not matched to a gene: 8. There are 15 residues in the CDR3. This CDR3 is CASRRQGTKYNEQFF. The CDR3 bases are TGTGCCAGCAGAAGACAGGGGACAAAATACAATGAGCAGTTCTTC.

The genes are TRBV4-1 and TRBJ1-1, with TRBD1 as a possible D gene (5 bases). Per germline, CDR1 MGHRA and CDR2 YSYEKL. This CDR3 is built from 17 residues. Trimming cost V 4 bases and J 0 bases, with 18 bases left between them. CDR3 DNA: TGCGCCAGCAGCCCGCTTGTTGGGGGAGGGATGAACACTGAAGCTTTCTTT. It yields the protein CASSPLVGGGMNTEAFF.

The CDR3: CASSPPGQYNEKLFF. The CDR3 bases are TGTGCCAGCTCACCACCGGGACAGTACAATGAAAAACTGTTTTTT. J is TRBJ1-4 and V is TRBV18, with 7 bases lining up with TRBD1. The CDR3 contains 15 residues. J gave up 5 bases and V 0 bases, and 3 bases lay outside the gene matches. CDR1 is KGHSH, CDR2 LQKENI, per germline.

The CDR3 sequence is CATNSQWGGPSGELFF. The CDR3 DNA is TGTGCCACCAACTCTCAGTGGGGAGGACCTTCCGGGGAGCTGTTTTTT. The chain uses TRBV15 and TRBJ2-2; D is possibly TRBD2 (6 bases). Germline assignment: CDR1 LNHNV and CDR2 YYDKDF (reference sequence). V was pared by 7 bases and J by 6 bases, with 21 bases between. This CDR3 region has 16 residues.

This clone was picked up one time. This chain uses TRBV14 with TRBJ2-7; D may be TRBD2 (5 bases). Germline V lookup: CDR1 SGHDN, CDR2 FVKESK. This CDR3 is 13 amino acids long. The V end lost 4 bases, the J end lost 1 base, and 8 bases lay between the germline ends. CDR3 loop: CASSPDLSYEQYF. In DNA form, the CDR3 reads TGTGCCAGCAGCCCGGACTTATCCTACGAGCAGTACTTC.

This clone has just one count. The chain carries TRBV28 and TRBJ2-1, with D uncertain. The V and J ends lost 5 bases and 4 bases respectively, with 15 bases between them. This CDR3 contains 15 residues. Looked up from germline, CDR1 is MDHEN and CDR2 is SYDVKM. This CDR3 is CASSRGAVDYNEQFF. The CDR3 nucleotides read TGTGCCAGCAGTCGAGGTGCCGTCGATTACAATGAGCAGTTCTTC.

This clone appeared many times. The gene calls are TRBV18 and TRBJ2-1; D is perhaps TRBD1 (6 bases). Trimming pared 4 bases from V and 1 base from J, leaving 11 bases between. This CDR3 spans 15 amino acids. CDR1 KGHSH and CDR2 LQKENI come from the germline V gene. The CDR3, as DNA: TGTGCCAGCTCACAAACAGGGTATTCCTACAATGAGCAGTTCTTC. This translates into CASSQTGYSYNEQFF.

The rearrangement links TRBV11-2 to TRBJ2-7; 8 nucleotides line up with TRBD1. Germline V lookup: CDR1 SGHAT, CDR2 FQNNGV. J gave up 0 bases and V 4 bases, and 8 bases lay outside the gene matches. This CDR3 region has 16 residues. CDR3 protein: CASSSPRDRPSYEQYF. The CDR3 region has the DNA TGTGCCAGCAGCTCGCCCCGGGACAGGCCCTCCTACGAGCAGTACTTC.

This chain joins TRBV7-2 and TRBJ1-5, with TRBD1 matching over 7 bases. This CDR3 contains 14 residues. Trimming took 1 base from V and 5 from J; bases not matched to a gene: 2. CDR1 and CDR2 (germline): SGHTA, FQGNSA. CDR3 sequence: CASSLGQGDQPQHF. CDR3 nucleotides: TGTGCCAGCAGCTTAGGACAGGGAGATCAGCCCCAGCATTTT.